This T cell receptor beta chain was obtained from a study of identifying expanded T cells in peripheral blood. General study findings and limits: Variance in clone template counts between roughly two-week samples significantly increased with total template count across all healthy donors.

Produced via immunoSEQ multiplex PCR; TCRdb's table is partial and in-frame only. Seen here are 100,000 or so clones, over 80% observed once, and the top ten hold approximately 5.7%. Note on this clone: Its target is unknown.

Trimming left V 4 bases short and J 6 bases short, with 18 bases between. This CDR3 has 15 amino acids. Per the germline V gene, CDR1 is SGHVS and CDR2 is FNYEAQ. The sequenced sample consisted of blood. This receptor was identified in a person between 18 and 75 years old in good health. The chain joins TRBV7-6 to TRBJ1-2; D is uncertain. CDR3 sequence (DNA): TGTGCCAGCAGCTCGTTGGACCGCAAAAAGGATGGCTACACCTTC. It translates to CASSSLDRKKDGYTF.